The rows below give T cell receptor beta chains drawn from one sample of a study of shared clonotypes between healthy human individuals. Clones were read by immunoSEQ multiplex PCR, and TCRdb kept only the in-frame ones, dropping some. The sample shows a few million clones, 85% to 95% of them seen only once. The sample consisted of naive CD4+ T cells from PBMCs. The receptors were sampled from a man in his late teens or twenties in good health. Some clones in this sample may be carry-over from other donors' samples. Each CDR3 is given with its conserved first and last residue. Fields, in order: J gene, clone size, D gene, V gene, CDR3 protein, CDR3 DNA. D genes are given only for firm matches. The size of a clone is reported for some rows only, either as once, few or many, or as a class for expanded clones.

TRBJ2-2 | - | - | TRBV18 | CASSRRGLNTGELFF | TGTGCCAGCTCACGACGGGGTTTGAACACCGGGGAGCTGTTTTTT
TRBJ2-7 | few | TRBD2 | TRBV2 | CASSATSGTSVVQYF | TGTGCCAGCAGTGCGACCTCCGGGACTAGCGTCGTGCAGTACTTC
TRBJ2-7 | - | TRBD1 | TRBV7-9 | CASSLDRGLSYEQYF | TGTGCCAGCAGCTTGGACAGGGGGCTCTCCTACGAGCAGTACTTC
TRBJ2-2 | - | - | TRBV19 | CASSIGQGNTGELFF | TGTGCCAGTAGTATAGGTCAGGGGAACACCGGGGAGCTGTTTTTT
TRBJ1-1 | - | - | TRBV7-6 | CASSLGHLANTEAFF | TGTGCCAGCAGCTTAGGCCACCTCGCCAACACTGAAGCTTTCTTT
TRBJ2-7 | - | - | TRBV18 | CASSLAESYEQYF | TGTGCCAGCTCACTCGCGGAATCCTACGAGCAGTACTTC
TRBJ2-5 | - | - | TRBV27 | CASSRRQVVETQYF | TGTGCCAGCAGCCGCCGACAGGTGGTTGAGACCCAGTACTTC
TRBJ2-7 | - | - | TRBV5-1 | CASSYFPAGGDQTYEQYF | TGCGCCAGCAGCTACTTCCCGGCCGGGGGCGACCAAACCTACGAGCAGTACTTC
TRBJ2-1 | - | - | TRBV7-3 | CASSRSSYNEQFF | TGTGCCAGCAGCAGGAGCTCCTACAATGAGCAGTTCTTC
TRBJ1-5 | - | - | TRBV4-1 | CASSQPTDGLGQPQHF | TGCGCCAGCAGCCAACCGACGGACGGATTGGGGCAGCCCCAGCATTTT
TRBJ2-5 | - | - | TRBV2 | CASSGERVTLQETQYF | TGTGCCAGCAGTGGAGAGCGGGTAACCCTACAAGAGACCCAGTACTTC
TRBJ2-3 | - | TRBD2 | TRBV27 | CASRLPGLAGFKYDTQYF | TGTGCCAGCAGGCTACCGGGACTAGCGGGATTTAAATATGATACGCAGTATTTT
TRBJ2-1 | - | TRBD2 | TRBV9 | CASSVAGTSLYNEQFF | TGTGCCAGCAGCGTAGCGGGGACTAGCCTCTACAATGAGCAGTTCTTC
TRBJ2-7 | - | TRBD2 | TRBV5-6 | CASSGRARAGEQYF | TGTGCCAGCAGCGGGAGGGCCCGAGCGGGAGAGCAGTACTTC
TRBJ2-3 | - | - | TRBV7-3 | CASSSGTDTQYF | TGTGCCAGCAGCTCAGGCACAGATACGCAGTATTTT
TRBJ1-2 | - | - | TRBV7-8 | CASSLAGFGYGYTF | TGTGCCAGCAGCTTAGCAGGGTTCGGCTATGGCTACACCTTC
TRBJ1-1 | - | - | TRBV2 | CASSEPRVNTEAFF | TGTGCCAGCAGTGAACCCAGGGTCAACACTGAAGCTTTCTTT
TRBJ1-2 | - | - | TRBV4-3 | CASSQDLGSVGGYTF | TGCGCCAGCAGCCAAGACCTGGGGTCGGTCGGGGGCTACACCTTC
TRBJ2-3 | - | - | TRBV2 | CASHVARSTDTQYF | TGTGCGTCCCACGTGGCACGCTCCACAGATACGCAGTATTTT
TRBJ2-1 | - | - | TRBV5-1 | CASSWGPRGLNEQFF | TGCGCCAGCAGCTGGGGACCACGAGGGCTCAATGAGCAGTTCTTC
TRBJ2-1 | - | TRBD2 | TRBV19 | CASSPQGDSGKQFF | TGTGCCAGTAGCCCTCAAGGGGATAGCGGGAAGCAGTTCTTC
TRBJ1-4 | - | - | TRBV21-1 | CASSKGGRLRREKLFF | TGTGCCAGCAGCAAAGGTGGACGTTTGAGGAGGGAAAAACTGTTTTTT
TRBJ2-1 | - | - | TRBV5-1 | CASSLEGSNNEQFF | TGCGCCAGCAGCTTGGAGGGGTCGAACAATGAGCAGTTCTTC
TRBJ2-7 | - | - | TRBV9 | CASSVAAQSYEQYF | TGTGCCAGCAGCGTAGCAGCGCAGTCCTACGAGCAGTACTTC
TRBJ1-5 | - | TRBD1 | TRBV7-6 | CASSLGQGRSNQPQHF | TGTGCCAGCAGCTTGGGACAGGGCAGGAGCAATCAGCCCCAGCATTTT
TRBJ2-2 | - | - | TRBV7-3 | CASQNVGTGELFF | TGTGCCAGCCAGAACGTCGGCACCGGGGAGCTGTTTTTT
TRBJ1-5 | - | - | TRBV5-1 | CASSLGESNQPQHF | TGCGCCAGCAGCTTGGGAGAAAGCAATCAGCCCCAGCATTTT
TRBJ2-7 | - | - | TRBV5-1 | CASSIFDSSSYEQYF | TGCGCCAGCAGCATATTTGACAGCTCTTCCTACGAGCAGTACTTC
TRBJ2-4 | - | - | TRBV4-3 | CASSQGLTGAKNIQYF | TGCGCCAGCAGCCAAGGCCTGACGGGGGCCAAAAACATTCAGTACTTC
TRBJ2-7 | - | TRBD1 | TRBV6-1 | CATATRTGRNEQYF | TGTGCCACTGCGACTAGGACAGGGAGAAACGAGCAGTACTTC
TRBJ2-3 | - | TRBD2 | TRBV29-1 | CSVSGRVTDTQYF | TGCAGCGTTAGCGGGAGGGTTACAGATACGCAGTATTTT
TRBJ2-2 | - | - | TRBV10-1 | CASSQQLWGTGELFF | TGCGCCAGCAGCCAGCAATTGTGGGGAACCGGGGAGCTGTTTTTT
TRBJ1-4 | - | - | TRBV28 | CASSYPATNEKLFF | TGTGCCAGCAGTTACCCGGCAACTAATGAAAAACTGTTTTTT
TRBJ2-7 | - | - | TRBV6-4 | CASSERYGGYEQYF | TGTGCCAGCAGTGAACGGTACGGGGGCTACGAGCAGTACTTC
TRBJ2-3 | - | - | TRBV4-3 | CASSQDRTNTQYF | TGCGCCAGCAGCCAAGATCGGACAAATACGCAGTATTTT
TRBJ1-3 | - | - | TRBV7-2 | CASSPNRSRNTIYF | TGTGCCAGCAGCCCGAACAGGTCCCGAAACACCATATATTTT
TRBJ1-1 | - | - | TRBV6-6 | CASSYEGPGTEAFF | TGTGCCAGCAGTTATGAGGGGCCGGGCACTGAAGCTTTCTTT
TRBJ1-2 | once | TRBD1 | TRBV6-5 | CASSTGGRGYTF | TGTGCCAGCAGTACAGGGGGCCGTGGCTACACCTTC
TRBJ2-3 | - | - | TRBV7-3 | CASSSRARADTQYF | TGTGCCAGCAGCTCCAGAGCTCGGGCAGATACGCAGTATTTT
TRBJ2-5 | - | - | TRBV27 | CASSLGEETQYF | TGTGCCAGCAGTTTGGGGGAAGAGACCCAGTACTTC
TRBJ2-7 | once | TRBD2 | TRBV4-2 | CASSRAGGSYEQYF | TGTGCCAGCAGTAGGGCGGGAGGTTCCTACGAGCAGTACTTC
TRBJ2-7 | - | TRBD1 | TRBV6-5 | CASSYRGQGGLREQYF | TGTGCCAGCAGTTACAGAGGACAGGGGGGTTTGCGCGAGCAGTACTTC
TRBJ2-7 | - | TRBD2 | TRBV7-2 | CASSFGLAVYEQYF | TGTGCCAGCAGCTTCGGACTAGCGGTCTACGAGCAGTACTTC
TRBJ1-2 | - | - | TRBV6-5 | CASSWGENYGYTF | TGTGCCAGCAGTTGGGGGGAAAACTATGGCTACACCTTC
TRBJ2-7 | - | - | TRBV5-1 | CASSLWGASEQYF | TGCGCCAGCAGCTTGTGGGGTGCCTCCGAGCAGTACTTC
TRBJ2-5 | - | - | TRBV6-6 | CASSVSPYQETQYF | TGTGCCAGCAGTGTGTCCCCGTACCAAGAGACCCAGTACTTC
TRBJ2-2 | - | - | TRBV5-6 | CASSFSGTGELFF | TGTGCCAGCAGCTTTTCAGGGACCGGGGAGCTGTTTTTT
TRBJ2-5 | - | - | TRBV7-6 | CASSPEGRKGETQYF | TGTGCCAGCAGCCCGGAAGGGCGTAAGGGGGAGACCCAGTACTTC
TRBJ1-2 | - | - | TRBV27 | CASSSLAQYGYTF | TGTGCCAGCAGCTCCCTGGCACAGTATGGCTACACCTTC
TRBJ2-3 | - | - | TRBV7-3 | CASSFGGRTDTQYF | TGTGCCAGCAGCTTCGGGGGGCGCACAGATACGCAGTATTTT
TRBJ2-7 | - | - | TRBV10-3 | CAISVVHGAQYEQYF | TGTGCCATCAGTGTAGTTCACGGGGCCCAGTACGAGCAGTACTTC
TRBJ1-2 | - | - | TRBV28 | CASSPGRTKPLGGYTF | TGTGCCAGCAGCCCGGGACGGACGAAACCCTTAGGTGGCTACACCTTC
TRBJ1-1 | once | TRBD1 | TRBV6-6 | CASRAGTGLTEAFF | TGTGCCAGCAGGGCCGGGACAGGCCTCACTGAAGCTTTCTTT
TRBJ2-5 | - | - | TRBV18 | CASSPGSKETQYF | TGTGCCAGCTCACCAGGCTCCAAGGAGACCCAGTACTTC
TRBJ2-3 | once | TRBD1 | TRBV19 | CASSMSSGGVGDTQYF | TGTGCCAGTAGTATGTCGTCAGGGGGTGTTGGAGATACGCAGTATTTT
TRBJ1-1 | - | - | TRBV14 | CASSQARSEKAFF | TGTGCCAGCAGCCAAGCACGTTCCGAAAAAGCTTTCTTT
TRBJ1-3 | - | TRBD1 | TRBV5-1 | CASSLDPSDRERYF | TGCGCCAGCAGCTTGGACCCCTCAGACAGGGAGAGATATTTT
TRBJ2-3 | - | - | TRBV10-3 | CAISDSHSTDTQYF | TGTGCCATCAGTGACTCCCATAGCACAGATACGCAGTATTTT
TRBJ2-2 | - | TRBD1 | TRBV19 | CASRGDRDVGELFF | TGTGCCAGTAGGGGGGACAGGGACGTCGGGGAGCTGTTTTTT